What follows are 12 T cell receptor beta chains derived from one specimen sequenced in a study of T cell changes during pregnancy in multiple sclerosis. Generated by immunoSEQ multiplex PCR, the TCRdb table keeps only in-frame clones and is missing some. The repertoire consists of about 20,000 clones, with 91% occurring once and the leading ten covering 0.6% to 0.85%. Specimen: CD4+ T cells from peripheral blood mononuclear cells, collected in the third trimester of pregnancy. The receptor source for this set is a female donor in good health, enrolled as a control in a pregnancy study.

The chain carries TRBV6-5 and TRBJ1-1; D uncertain. From germline, CDR1 is MNHEY and CDR2 SVGAGI. This CDR3 has 11 amino acids. V was clipped by 5 bases and J by 7 bases, with 8 bases between them. The CDR3 region is CASSQTGEAFF. The CDR3 DNA reads as TGTGCCAGCAGTCAGACTGGTGAAGCTTTCTTT.

The chain has TRBV15 and TRBJ2-2, with 12 bases identical to TRBD1. The CDR3 sequence is 18 residues long. The J segment lost 0 bases and the V segment lost 5 bases, leaving 7 bases of the junction unmatched. The germline V gene has CDR1 LNHNV and CDR2 YYDKDF (reference sequence). The CDR3 here is CATSRPGQGATNTGELFF. Written as DNA, the CDR3 is TGTGCCACCAGCCGGCCGGGACAGGGGGCTACGAACACCGGGGAGCTGTTTTTT.

The CDR3 protein is CASSTETTPNTEAFF. CDR3 sequence (DNA): TGTGCCAGTAGTACCGAGACAACGCCGAACACTGAAGCTTTCTTT. V and J are TRBV19 and TRBJ1-1; D not certain. The ends were cut back, 4 bases at V and 1 base at J, with 13 bases in the middle. Germline V gives CDR1 LNHDA, CDR2 SQIVND (reference sequence). This CDR3 spans 15 amino acids. The full variable domain, in which reference TRBV19 and TRBJ1-1 provide the parts outside the CDR3, is DGGITQSPKYLFRKEGQNVTLSCEQNLNHDAMYWYRQDPGQGLRLIYYSQIVNDFQKGDIAEGYSVSREKKESFPLTVTSAQKNPTAFYLCASSTETTPNTEAFFGQGTRLTVV.

As DNA, the CDR3 is TGTGCCAGCATAAGACAGGGGTTCAATCAGCCCCAGCATTTT. It yields the protein CASIRQGFNQPQHF. This chain connects TRBV28 to TRBJ1-5, with 8 bases identical to TRBD1. The CDR3 is made up of 14 amino acids. Germline V gene data show CDR1 as MDHEN and CDR2 as SYDVKM. V was clipped by 7 bases and J by 3 bases; unmatched bases: 5.

The J gene is TRBJ1-2, the V gene TRBV15; TRBD1 matches 10 bases. The CDR3 runs to 14 residues. J lost 5 bases, V lost 5 bases, and 5 bases had no gene match. CDR1 and CDR2 (germline): LNHNV, YYDKDF (reference sequence). In DNA form, the CDR3 reads TGTGCCACCAGCGCCGGACAGGGGGAGTATGGCTACACCTTC. Translating gives CATSAGQGEYGYTF.

The genes are TRBV5-6 and TRBJ2-7; 8 bases match TRBD1. CDR3 length equals 13 residues. Germline lookup yields CDR1 SGHDT and CDR2 YYEEEE. With 3 bases clipped from V and 6 bases from J, the junction kept 5 bases outside the gene matches. CDR3 loop: CASSWTGMAEQYF. The CDR3 DNA is TGTGCCAGCAGCTGGACAGGGATGGCCGAGCAGTACTTC. The full variable domain, rest sourced from reference TRBV5-6 and TRBJ2-7, is DAGVTQSPTHLIKTRGQQVTLRCSPKSGHDTVSWYQQALGQGPQFIFQYYEEEERQRGNFPDRFSGHQFPNYSSELNVNALLLGDSALYLCASSWTGMAEQYFGPGTRLTVT.

The chain couples TRBV19 to TRBJ1-4; D call uncertain. Germline V gene data show CDR1 as LNHDA and CDR2 as SQIVND (reference sequence). The CDR3 contains 13 residues. Trimming took off 7 bases at V and 3 bases at J, with 9 bases between the two ends. The CDR3, as DNA: TGTGCCAGTACGCCAGGTCCTAATGAAAAACTGTTTTTT. Translated: CASTPGPNEKLFF.

The genes are TRBV21-1 and TRBJ2-7; TRBD2 is taken as the D call from the table, unchecked against the DNA. TRBV21-1 is assigned pseudogene status. The CDR3 spans 10 residues. Here the CDR3 reads CATTSHEQYF. CDR3 bases: TGTGCCACTACTTCCCACGAGCAGTACTTC.

V gene TRBV6-6 combines with J gene TRBJ1-3; D may be TRBD1 (6 bases). The germline V and J ends were trimmed by 2 bases and 5 bases, with 10 bases remaining between them. Germline assignment: CDR1 MNHNY and CDR2 SVGAGI (reference sequence). The CDR3 loop spans 14 amino acids. The CDR3 nucleotides read TGTGCCAGCAGTTACGCCAGGGGCAGAAACACCATATATTTT. Its protein is CASSYARGRNTIYF.

V gene TRBV5-8 combines with J gene TRBJ1-5; D is uncertain. Trimming removed 0 bases from V and 3 bases from J, with 10 bases in between. This CDR3 has 15 amino acids. Germline V gene sequence: CDR1 SGHTS, CDR2 YDEGEE. In DNA form, the CDR3 reads TGTGCCAGCAGCTTGGCGGGTCCTTACAATCAGCCCCAGCATTTT. Translating it yields CASSLAGPYNQPQHF.

The rearrangement links TRBV5-1 to TRBJ1-3, with D possibly TRBD1 on 5 matching bases. The CDR3 length is 18 residues. Looked up from germline, CDR1 is SGHRS and CDR2 is YFSETQ. Trimming stripped 4 bases from V and 2 bases from J, with 22 bases between. The CDR3 DNA reads TGCGCCAGCAGCCTGGACACACCTAGCTCTAAGACTGGAAACACCATATATTTT. It translates to CASSLDTPSSKTGNTIYF.

This chain joins TRBV9 and TRBJ1-1, with D unclear. V shed 3 bases and J shed 6 bases, with 15 bases lying between them. The germline CDR1 and CDR2 sequences are SGDLS and YYNGEE. This CDR3 has 14 amino acids. Here the CDR3 reads CASSAGLRESEAFF. The DNA for the CDR3 is TGTGCCAGCAGCGCCGGACTGCGGGAATCTGAAGCTTTCTTT.